This T cell receptor beta chain is drawn from a study of blood T cell repertoires in COVID-19. Background on the study: PBMCs, B-cell-depleted T cells, or T cells provided the cDNA or gDNA that made up the material.

Authors' processing steps: Estimated nucleated cell counts came from reference gene primer amplification. Profiling relied on immunoSEQ multiplex PCR, and the TCRdb table lists in-frame clones only, not all of them. V and J calls and clone size are copied from that table; D and trimming were computed from the DNA. The sample records 110,000 or so clones, approximately 89% being singletons. The CDR3 has 15 amino acids. Looked up from germline, CDR1 is MGHRA and CDR2 is YSYEKL. The V end lost 1 base, the J end lost 7 bases, and 14 bases lay between the germline ends. Material for sequencing was peripheral blood. This receptor was obtained from a woman in her fifties or sixties with COVID-19, enrolled during active disease. The chain is built from TRBV4-1 and TRBJ2-1; D is possibly TRBD2 (7 bases). As DNA, the CDR3 is TGCGCCAGCAGCCAAGGTCAAGGGGGGGGGAATGAGCAGTTCTTC. Translated, it gives CASSQGQGGGNEQFF.